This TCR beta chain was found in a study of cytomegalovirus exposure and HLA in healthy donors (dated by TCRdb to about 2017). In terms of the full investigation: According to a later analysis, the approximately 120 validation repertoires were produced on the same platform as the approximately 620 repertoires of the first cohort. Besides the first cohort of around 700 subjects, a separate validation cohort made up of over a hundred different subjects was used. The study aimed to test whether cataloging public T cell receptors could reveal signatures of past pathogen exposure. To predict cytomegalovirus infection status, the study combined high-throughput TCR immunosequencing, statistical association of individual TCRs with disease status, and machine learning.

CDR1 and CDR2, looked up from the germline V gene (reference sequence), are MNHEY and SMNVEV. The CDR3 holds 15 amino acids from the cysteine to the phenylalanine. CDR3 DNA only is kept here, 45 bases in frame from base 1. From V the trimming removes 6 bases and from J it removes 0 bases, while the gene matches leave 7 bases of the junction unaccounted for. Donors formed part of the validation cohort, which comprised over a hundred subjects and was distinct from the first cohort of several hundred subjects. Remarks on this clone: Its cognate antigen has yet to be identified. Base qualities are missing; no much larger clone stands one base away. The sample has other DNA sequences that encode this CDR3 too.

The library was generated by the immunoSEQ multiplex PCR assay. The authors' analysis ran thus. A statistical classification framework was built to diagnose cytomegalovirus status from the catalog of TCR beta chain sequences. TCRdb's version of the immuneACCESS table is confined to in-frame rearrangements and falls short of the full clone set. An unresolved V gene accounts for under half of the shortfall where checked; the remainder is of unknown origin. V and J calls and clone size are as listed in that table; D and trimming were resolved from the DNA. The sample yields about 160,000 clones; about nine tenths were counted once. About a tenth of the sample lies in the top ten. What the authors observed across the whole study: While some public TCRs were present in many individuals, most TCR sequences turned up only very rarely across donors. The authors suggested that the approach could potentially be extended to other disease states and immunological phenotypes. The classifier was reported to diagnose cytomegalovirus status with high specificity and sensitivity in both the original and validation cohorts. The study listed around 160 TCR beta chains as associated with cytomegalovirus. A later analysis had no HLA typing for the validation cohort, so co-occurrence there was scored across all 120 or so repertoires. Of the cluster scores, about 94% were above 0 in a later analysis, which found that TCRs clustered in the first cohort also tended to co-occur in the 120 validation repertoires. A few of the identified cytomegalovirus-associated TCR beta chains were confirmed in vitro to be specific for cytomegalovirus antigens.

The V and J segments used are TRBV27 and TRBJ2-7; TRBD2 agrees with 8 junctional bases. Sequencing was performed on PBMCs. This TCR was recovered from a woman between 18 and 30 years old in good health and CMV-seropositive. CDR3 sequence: CASSLSGTLSYEQYF. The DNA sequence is TGTGCCAGCAGCCTTAGCGGGACCCTCTCCTACGAGCAGTACTTC.